This T cell receptor beta chain is from a study of CD8+CD57+ T cells in acquired aplastic anemia. Turning to the study itself: The average for DNA from sorted CD4+ and CD8+ cells was 3 to 3.5 ug.

Findings of the study overall: The study found no significant CD8+ Simpson's diversity difference between patients and controls. Found in both controls and patients were fewer than 35 CD8+ CDR3 sequences.

The CDR3 extends over 11 amino acids. CDR1 is DFQATT and CDR2 is SNEGSKA in the germline V gene (reference sequence). V shed 5 bases and J shed 8 bases, with 10 bases lying between them. The use of genomic DNA as template underpinned the TCR beta VDJ and CDR3 profiling. TCRdb fed the reads into MiXCR, producing one record per CDR3 protein. The table lists 120,000 or so distinct CDR3 sequences, approximately 36% of them singletons. This clonotype came up many times. Its antigen is currently unknown. CD8+CD57+ cell expansion, shown by flow cytometry, had occurred in the patients selected for sequencing. The blood sampling took place in patients who had so far received no therapy.

The chain combines TRBV20-1 with TRBJ2-1, with D possibly TRBD1 on 6 matching bases. The specimen sequenced was sorted CD4+, CD8+, or CD8+CD57+ T cells (not recorded which) from PBMCs. The receptor comes from a human donor with aplastic anemia. The CDR3 DNA follows: TGCAGTGCTCACAGGGTACATGAGCAGTTCTTC. This sequence encodes CSAHRVHEQFF.